These 10 T cell receptor beta chains were sequenced from one sample in a study of beta chain features in type 1 diabetes. The entirety of the isolated RNA underwent reverse transcription, so expressed TCRB transcripts were sequenced. The data were produced by immunoSEQ multiplex PCR, yet TCRdb's version contains in-frame clones alone and is incomplete. The sample holds about 290,000 clones; approximately 8.1% are singletons and the top ten take under 1.3%. The sequencing sample was made of central memory CD4+ T cells from blood. The source of these receptors is a woman younger than 35 in good health.

This clone has just a few counts. This rearrangement joins TRBV6-1 to TRBJ2-3; D is possibly TRBD2 (6 bases). Trimming pared 4 bases from V and 4 bases from J, leaving 15 bases between. CDR1 is MNHNS and CDR2 is SASEGT in the germline V gene. This CDR3 contains 15 residues. The chain's CDR3 is CASSVSREISDTQYF. The CDR3 nucleotides are TGTGCCAGCAGTGTCAGCCGGGAGATCTCAGATACGCAGTATTTT.

This chain uses TRBV15 with TRBJ2-5; D assignment may be TRBD1 or TRBD2 (5 bases each). V lost 1 base, J lost 2 bases, and 17 bases lay in between. Germline V gene data show CDR1 as LNHNV and CDR2 as YYDKDF (reference sequence). This CDR3 is 17 amino acids long. CDR3 in amino acids: CATSRGPRERAQETQYF. Written as DNA, the CDR3 is TGTGCCACCAGCAGAGGCCCCAGGGAGAGGGCTCAAGAGACCCAGTACTTC.

The chain links TRBV18 to TRBJ2-2, with TRBD2 matching 13 bases. The junction had 6 bases not matched to a gene; V was cut back by 4 bases and J by 1 base. The germline V gene has CDR1 KGHSH and CDR2 LQKENI. This CDR3 is 18 amino acids long. The CDR3 is CASSLGLAGDRNTGELFF. CDR3 in DNA: TGTGCCAGCTCACTCGGACTAGCGGGAGATCGGAACACCGGGGAGCTGTTTTTT.

The chain combines TRBV2 with TRBJ2-1; 8 nucleotides match TRBD2. CDR3 length: 15 amino acids. The germline gives CDR1 SNHLY, CDR2 FYNNEI. Trimming took 4 bases from V and 7 from J; bases not matched to a gene: 9. In DNA, the CDR3 is TGTGCCAGCAGTGCCCGAGCGGGAGTCAGGAATGAGCAGTTCTTC. Translation gives CASSARAGVRNEQFF.

The chain couples TRBV7-3 to TRBJ2-1; possibly TRBD1 for D (5 bases). Trimming removed 5 bases from V and 2 bases from J, with 10 bases in between. The CDR3 covers 14 residues. Looked up from germline, CDR1 is SGHTA and CDR2 is FQGTGA. The CDR3 protein is CASSRQGTYNEQFF. The CDR3 DNA is TGTGCCAGCAGCCGGCAGGGAACCTACAATGAGCAGTTCTTC.

There are a few counts of this clone. This sequence joins TRBV14 and TRBJ2-2, with D possibly being TRBD1 (6 bases). Between the trimmed V and J ends, which lost 0 bases and 3 bases, there was a span of 11 bases. Germline-derived CDR1 and CDR2 are SGHDN and FVKESK. The CDR3 has 16 amino acids. CDR3 nucleotide sequence: TGTGCCAGCAGCCAAGAGACGGACAGAGACACCGGGGAGCTGTTTTTT. The encoded protein is CASSQETDRDTGELFF. The full variable domain, its missing parts supplied by reference TRBV14 and TRBJ2-2, is EAGVTQFPSHSVIEKGQTVTLRCDPISGHDNLYWYRRVMGKEIKFLLHFVKESKQDESGMPNNRFLAERTGGTYSTLKVQPAELEDSGVYFCASSQETDRDTGELFFGEGSRLTVL.

The chain links TRBV7-2 to TRBJ2-7, with D possibly being TRBD1 or TRBD2 (5 bases each). V was shortened by 1 base and J by 3 bases, with 22 bases between the two germline ends. Germline V gene data show CDR1 as SGHTA and CDR2 as FQGNSA. This CDR3 has 18 residues. The CDR3 DNA is TGTGCCAGCAGCTTAGTGTCCACACTAGAACTTGGGGGCTACGAGCAGTACTTC. It codes for CASSLVSTLELGGYEQYF. The whole variable domain, remainder taken from reference TRBV7-2 and TRBJ2-7, is GAGVSQSPSNKVTEKGKDVELRCDPISGHTALYWYRQSLGQGLEFLIYFQGNSAPDKSGLPSDRFSAERTGGSVSTLTIQRTQQEDSAVYLCASSLVSTLELGGYEQYFGPGTRLTVT.

This clone was seen only a few times. The chain has TRBV19 and TRBJ2-4; TRBD2 agrees at 10 bases. Germline values: CDR1 LNHDA, CDR2 SQIVND (reference sequence). The CDR3 has 16 amino acids. The ends lost 1 base at V and 4 bases at J; junction bases unmatched: 4. The CDR3 spells CASSIVASGGKNIQYF. The CDR3, as DNA: TGTGCCAGTAGTATAGTTGCTAGCGGGGGTAAAAACATTCAGTACTTC.

The chain is built from TRBV6-4 and TRBJ2-7; 9 nucleotides match TRBD1. The junction had 18 bases not matched to a gene; V was cut back by 6 bases and J by 9 bases. The V gene's germline CDR1 is MRHNA and CDR2 SNTAGT. The CDR3 has 16 amino acids. CDR3 loop: CASSDRDSGTGKVQYV. In nucleotides, the CDR3 is TGTGCCAGCAGCGACAGGGACTCCGGGACAGGGAAAGTGCAGTACGTC.

This clone was seen a few times. This chain joins TRBV30 and TRBJ2-3, with D possibly TRBD2 on 6 matching bases. This CDR3 has 14 residues. Germline V CDR1 and CDR2: GTSNPN, SVGIG (reference sequence). The ends were cut back, 0 bases at V and 5 bases at J, with 12 bases in the middle. The chain's CDR3 is CAWSVRRGRDTQYF. CDR3 nucleotides: TGTGCCTGGAGTGTCCGGAGGGGTAGAGATACGCAGTATTTT.